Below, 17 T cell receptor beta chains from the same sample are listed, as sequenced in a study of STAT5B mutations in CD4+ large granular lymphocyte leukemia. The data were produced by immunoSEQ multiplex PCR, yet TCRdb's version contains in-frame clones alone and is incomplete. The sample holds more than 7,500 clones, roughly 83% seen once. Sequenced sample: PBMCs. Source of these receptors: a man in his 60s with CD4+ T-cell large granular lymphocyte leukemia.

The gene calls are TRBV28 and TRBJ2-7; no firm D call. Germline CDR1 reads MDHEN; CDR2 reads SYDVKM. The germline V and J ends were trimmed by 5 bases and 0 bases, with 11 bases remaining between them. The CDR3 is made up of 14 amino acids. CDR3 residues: CASSQRSFSYEQYF. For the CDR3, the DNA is TGTGCCAGCAGTCAAAGGTCCTTCTCCTACGAGCAGTACTTC.

For the CDR3, the DNA is TGTGCCAGTAGTATGACACTAATCTCATATCGGGGCTACACCTTC. It is translated as CASSMTLISYRGYTF. The chain combines TRBV19 with TRBJ1-2; D not certain. In germline, CDR1 is LNHDA, CDR2 SQIVND (reference sequence). CDR3 length: 15 residues. Between the trimmed V and J ends, which lost 3 bases and 8 bases, there was a span of 19 bases.

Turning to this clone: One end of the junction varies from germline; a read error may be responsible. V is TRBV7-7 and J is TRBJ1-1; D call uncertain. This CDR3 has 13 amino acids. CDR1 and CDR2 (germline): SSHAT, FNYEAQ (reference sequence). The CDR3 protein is CASSLGTGTEAFF. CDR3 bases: TGTGCTAGCAGCTTAGGAACGGGAACTGAAGCTTTCTTT.

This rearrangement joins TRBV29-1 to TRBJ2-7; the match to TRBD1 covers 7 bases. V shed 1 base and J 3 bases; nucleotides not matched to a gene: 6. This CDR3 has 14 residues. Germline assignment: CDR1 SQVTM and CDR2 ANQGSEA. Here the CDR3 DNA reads TGCAGCGTTGAAGGGGGGACAGAAAACTACGAGCAGTACTTC. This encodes CSVEGGTENYEQYF.

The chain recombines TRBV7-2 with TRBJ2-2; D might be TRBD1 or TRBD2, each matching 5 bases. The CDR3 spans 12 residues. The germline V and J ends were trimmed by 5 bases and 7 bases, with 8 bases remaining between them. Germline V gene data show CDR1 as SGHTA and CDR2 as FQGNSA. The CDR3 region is CASSPRGGELFF. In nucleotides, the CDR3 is TGTGCCAGCAGCCCGAGGGGCGGGGAGCTGTTTTTT.

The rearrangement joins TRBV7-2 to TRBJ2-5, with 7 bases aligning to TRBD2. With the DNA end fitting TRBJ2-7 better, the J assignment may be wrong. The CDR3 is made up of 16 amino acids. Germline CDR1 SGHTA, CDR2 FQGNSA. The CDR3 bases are TGTGCCAGCAGCTTAGTTCCGGGAGGCTTGATGTACGAGCAGTACTTC. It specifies CASSLVPGGLMYEQYF.

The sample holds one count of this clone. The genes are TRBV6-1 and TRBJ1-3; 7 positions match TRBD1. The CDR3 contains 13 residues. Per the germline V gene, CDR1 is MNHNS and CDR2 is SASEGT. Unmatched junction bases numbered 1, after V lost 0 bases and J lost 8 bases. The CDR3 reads CASSEAQGYTIYF. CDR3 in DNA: TGTGCCAGCAGTGAAGCACAGGGGTACACCATATATTTT.

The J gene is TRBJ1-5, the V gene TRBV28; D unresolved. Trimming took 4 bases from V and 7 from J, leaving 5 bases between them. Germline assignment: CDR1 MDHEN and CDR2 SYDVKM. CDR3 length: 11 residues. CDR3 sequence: CASSSSQPQHF. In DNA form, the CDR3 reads TGTGCCAGCAGTTCTAGCCAGCCCCAGCATTTT.

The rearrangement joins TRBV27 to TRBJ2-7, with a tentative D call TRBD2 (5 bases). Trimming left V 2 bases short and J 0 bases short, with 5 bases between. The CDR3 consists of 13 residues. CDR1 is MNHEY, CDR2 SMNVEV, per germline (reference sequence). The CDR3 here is CASSLDYSYEQYF. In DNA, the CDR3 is TGTGCCAGCAGTTTAGACTACTCCTACGAGCAGTACTTC.

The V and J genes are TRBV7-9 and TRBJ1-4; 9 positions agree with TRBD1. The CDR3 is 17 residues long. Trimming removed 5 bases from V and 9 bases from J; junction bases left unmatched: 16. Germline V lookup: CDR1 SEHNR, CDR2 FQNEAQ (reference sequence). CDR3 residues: CASSQRNVGTGWKKLFF. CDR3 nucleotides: TGTGCCAGCAGCCAAAGAAACGTCGGGACAGGGTGGAAAAAACTGTTTTTT.

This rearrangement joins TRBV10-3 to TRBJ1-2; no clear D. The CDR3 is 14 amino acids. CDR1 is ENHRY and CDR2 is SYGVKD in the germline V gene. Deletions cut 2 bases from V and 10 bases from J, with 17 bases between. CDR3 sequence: CAISEPRSLWLYTF. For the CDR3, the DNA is TGTGCCATCAGTGAGCCCCGTTCTCTATGGCTCTACACCTTC.

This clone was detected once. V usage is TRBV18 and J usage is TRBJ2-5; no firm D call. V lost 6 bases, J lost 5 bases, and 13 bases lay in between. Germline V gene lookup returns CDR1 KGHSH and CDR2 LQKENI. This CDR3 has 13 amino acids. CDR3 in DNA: TGTGCCAGCTCGGCCGGCCGAAGGGAGACCCAGTACTTC. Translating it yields CASSAGRRETQYF.

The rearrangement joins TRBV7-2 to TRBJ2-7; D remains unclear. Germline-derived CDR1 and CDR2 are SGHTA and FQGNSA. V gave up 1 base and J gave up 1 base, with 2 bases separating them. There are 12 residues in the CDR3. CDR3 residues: CASSLVSYEQYF. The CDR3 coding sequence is TGTGCCAGCAGCTTAGTTTCCTACGAGCAGTACTTC.

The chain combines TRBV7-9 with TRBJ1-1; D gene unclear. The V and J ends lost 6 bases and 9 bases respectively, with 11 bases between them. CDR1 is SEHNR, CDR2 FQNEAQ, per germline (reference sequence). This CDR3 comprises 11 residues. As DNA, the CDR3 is TGTGCCAGCAGTTTACCCCCACAAGCTTTCTTT. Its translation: CASSLPPQAFF. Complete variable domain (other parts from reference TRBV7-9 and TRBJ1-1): DTGVSQNPRHKITKRGQNVTFRCDPISEHNRLYWYRQTLGQGPEFLTYFQNEAQLEKSRLLSDRFSAERPKGSFSTLEIQRTEQGDSAMYLCASSLPPQAFFGQGTRLTVV.

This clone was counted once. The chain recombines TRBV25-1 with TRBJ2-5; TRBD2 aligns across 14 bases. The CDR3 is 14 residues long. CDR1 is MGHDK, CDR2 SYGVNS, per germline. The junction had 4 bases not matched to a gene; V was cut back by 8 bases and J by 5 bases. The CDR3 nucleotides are TGTGCCAGCGGGGGACTAGCGGGAGATGAGACCCAGTACTTC. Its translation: CASGGLAGDETQYF.

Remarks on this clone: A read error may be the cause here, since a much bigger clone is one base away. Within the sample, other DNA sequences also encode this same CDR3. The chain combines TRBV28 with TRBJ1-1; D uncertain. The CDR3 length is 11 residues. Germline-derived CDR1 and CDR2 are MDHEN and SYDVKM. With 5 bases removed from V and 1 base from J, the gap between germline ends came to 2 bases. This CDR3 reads CASSRNTEAFF. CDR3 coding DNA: TGTGCCAGCAGTCGGAACACTGAAGCTTTCTTT.

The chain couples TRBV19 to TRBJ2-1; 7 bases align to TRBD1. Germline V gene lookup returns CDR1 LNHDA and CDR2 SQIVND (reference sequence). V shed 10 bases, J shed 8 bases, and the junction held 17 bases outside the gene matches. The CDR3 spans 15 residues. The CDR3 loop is CATSPRGPGRDEQFF. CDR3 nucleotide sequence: TGTGCCACCTCCCCTAGGGGGCCGGGTAGGGATGAGCAGTTCTTC. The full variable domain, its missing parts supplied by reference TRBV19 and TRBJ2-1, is DGGITQSPKYLFRKEGQNVTLSCEQNLNHDAMYWYRQDPGQGLRLIYYSQIVNDFQKGDIAEGYSVSREKKESFPLTVTSAQKNPTAFYLCATSPRGPGRDEQFFGPGTRLTVL.